The 4 T cell receptor beta chains below all came from one sample that was sequenced in a study of T cells after yellow fever vaccination. TCRdb ran MiXCR on the 5' RACE reads and lists one entry per CDR3 protein. The table has 30,000 or so distinct CDR3 sequences, around 5.8% seen once. The sequencing here drew on PBMCs, either bulk or a sorted T-cell subset (CD4+, CD8+, memory, or dextramer-sorted; not recorded which), taken on the day of the yellow fever booster vaccination. The receptors come from a man aged 25 to 40 who received the YFV17D yellow fever vaccine.

This clonotype has at least ten counts. The chain has TRBV24-1 and TRBJ2-2; the match to TRBD2 covers 7 bases. Germline trimming cut 5 bases from V and 5 bases from J; bases unmatched to any gene: 13. CDR1 and CDR2 (germline): KGHDR, SFDVKD. This CDR3 region has 17 residues. The CDR3 DNA sequence: TGTGCCACCAGTGTCCCCGGGGGGACCCCCGGAACCGGGGAGCTGTTTTTT. Translation gives CATSVPGGTPGTGELFF.

Remarks on this clonotype: Possible read error: a much larger clone is one base away. The V gene is TRBV20-1, the J gene TRBJ2-3, with no clear D. CDR3 length equals 13 residues. The germline V gene has CDR1 DFQATT and CDR2 SNEGSKA (reference sequence). Trimming pared 6 bases from V and 2 bases from J, leaving 12 bases between. The DNA for the CDR3 is TGCAGTGCCCATCGGACCTACACAGATACGCAGTATTTT. It yields the protein CSAHRTYTDTQYF.

The chain recombines TRBV7-2 with TRBJ2-1; the D gene is possibly TRBD1 (6 bases). Per germline, CDR1 SGHTA and CDR2 FQGNSA. The CDR3 has 15 amino acids. V was shortened by 5 bases and J by 4 bases, with 15 bases between the two germline ends. As DNA, the CDR3 is TGTGCCAGCAGCCCATGGACAGCCCTTTACAATGAGCAGTTCTTC. Its protein is CASSPWTALYNEQFF.

V and J are TRBV11-2 and TRBJ2-2; 9 nucleotides align to TRBD2. V was pared by 5 bases and J by 5 bases, with 15 bases of the junction left unmatched. This CDR3 is built from 18 residues. Germline loops: CDR1 SGHAT, CDR2 FQNNGV. The DNA for the CDR3 is TGTGCCAGCAGCCCGCGGGAGGGAGCGGGAGACCTTACCGGGGAGCTGTTTTTT. Translated, it gives CASSPREGAGDLTGELFF.